The 32 T cell receptor beta chains below were found in one sample sequenced in a study of OX40 agonist ivuxolimab in advanced cancers. TCRdb's table, derived via immunoSEQ multiplex PCR, lists solely in-frame clones and lacks some. Among under 60,000 clones listed, around 87% were seen once. The source material was CD4+ or CD8+ T cells sorted from blood, sampled in a trial of the OX40 agonist ivuxolimab. The receptors shown here come from an adult with an advanced solid tumor such as melanoma, head and neck, liver or kidney cancer.

The V and J genes are TRBV13 and TRBJ1-2, with 9 bases identical to TRBD1. The germline V gene has CDR1 PRHDT and CDR2 FYEKMQ (reference sequence). The J segment lost 5 bases and the V segment lost 5 bases, leaving 9 bases of the junction unmatched. The CDR3 extends over 15 amino acids. Here the CDR3 DNA reads TGTGCCAGCAGCAGGGGGACTGGGACAGGGTATGGCTACACCTTC. It specifies CASSRGTGTGYGYTF. The variable domain in full, completed from reference TRBV13 and TRBJ1-2, reads AAGVIQSPRHLIKEKRETATLKCYPIPRHDTVYWYQQGPGQDPQFLISFYEKMQSDKGSIPDRFSAQQFSDYHSELNMSSLELGDSALYFCASSRGTGTGYGYTFGSGTRLTVV.

The chain uses TRBV28 and TRBJ2-7; tentatively, D is TRBD2 (5 bases). Germline values: CDR1 MDHEN, CDR2 SYDVKM. This CDR3 comprises 15 residues. Trimming cost V 2 bases and J 0 bases, with 11 bases left between them. The CDR3 bases are TGTGCCAGCAGTTTAGAGGGTTATAGCTCCTACGAGCAGTACTTC. It encodes CASSLEGYSSYEQYF.

On this clone itself: The junction does not match germline at one end; this may be a read error. This chain connects TRBV9 to TRBJ2-1; D is ambiguous. There are 13 residues in the CDR3. Germline lookup yields CDR1 SGDLS and CDR2 YYNGEE. CDR3 coding DNA: TGTGCCAGCAGTAGCCGGTCCTTCAATGAGCAGTTCTTC. The encoded protein is CASSSRSFNEQFF.

In its sample, this clone was seen a few times. The chain employs TRBV6-6 and TRBJ1-5, with D possibly matching TRBD1 (6 bases). Trimming left V 2 bases short and J 1 base short, with 9 bases between. The CDR3 loop spans 15 amino acids. The germline V gene has CDR1 MNHNY and CDR2 SVGAGI (reference sequence). The CDR3 sequence is CASSYRQGSNQPQHF. The CDR3 coding sequence is TGTGCCAGCAGTTACCGGCAGGGGAGCAATCAGCCCCAGCATTTT.

This clone has just a few counts. The J gene is TRBJ1-5, the V gene TRBV19, with a possible D match to TRBD1 (6 bases). Germline CDR1 reads LNHDA; CDR2 reads SQIVND (reference sequence). Trimming stripped 5 bases from V and 6 bases from J, with 14 bases between. The CDR3 is 14 amino acids. CDR3 bases: TGTGCCAGTAGTGTCGACAGGCTGGGTCAGCCCCAGCATTTT. This codes for CASSVDRLGQPQHF.

This chain joins TRBV6-5 and TRBJ1-1; D gene unclear. Per germline, CDR1 MNHEY and CDR2 SVGAGI. The CDR3 has 12 residues. V was shortened by 2 bases and J by 1 base, with 2 bases between the two germline ends. For the CDR3, the DNA is TGTGCCAGCAGTTACCAGAACACTGAAGCTTTCTTT. Translation: CASSYQNTEAFF.

The V call is TRBV6-5, the J call TRBJ2-3; 9 bases line up with TRBD2. The CDR3 loop spans 14 amino acids. Germline V gene sequence: CDR1 MNHEY, CDR2 SVGAGI. The V and J ends lost 7 bases and 5 bases, in that order; junction bases with no gene match: 7. CDR3: CASNPLTSGDTQYF. The CDR3 nucleotides are TGTGCCAGCAACCCATTGACTAGCGGAGATACGCAGTATTTT.

The V and J genes are TRBV4-1 and TRBJ2-5; D call uncertain. From germline, CDR1 is MGHRA and CDR2 YSYEKL. The CDR3 is made up of 16 amino acids. V was shortened by 1 base and J by 0 bases, with 12 bases between the two germline ends. CDR3 in amino acids: CASSQGPRANQETQYF. Written as DNA, the CDR3 is TGCGCCAGCAGCCAAGGCCCTCGGGCCAACCAAGAGACCCAGTACTTC.

The chain recombines TRBV4-1 with TRBJ2-7; D unclear. CDR3 length: 14 residues. V was shortened by 4 bases and J by 0 bases, with 10 bases between the two germline ends. CDR1 is MGHRA, CDR2 YSYEKL, per germline. DNA for the CDR3: TGCGCCAGCAGCCCCCCTGGCGGCTCCTACGAGCAGTACTTC. It is translated as CASSPPGGSYEQYF.

V and J are TRBV28 and TRBJ2-1, with 12 bases matching TRBD2. Germline trimming cut 6 bases from V and 6 bases from J; bases unmatched to any gene: 3. Germline lookup yields CDR1 MDHEN and CDR2 SYDVKM. CDR3 length: 14 residues. The CDR3: CASRASGRANEQFF. DNA for the CDR3: TGTGCCAGCAGGGCTAGCGGGAGGGCCAATGAGCAGTTCTTC.

J is TRBJ2-7 and V is TRBV7-9; 7 bases line up with TRBD1. V was pared by 5 bases and J by 4 bases, with 11 bases of the junction left unmatched. The CDR3 consists of 15 residues. The germline gives CDR1 SEHNR, CDR2 FQNEAQ (reference sequence). The CDR3: CASSGSETGRYEQYF. CDR3 DNA sequence: TGTGCCAGCAGCGGAAGTGAGACAGGGCGGTACGAGCAGTACTTC.

The rearrangement joins TRBV7-2 to TRBJ1-2; the match to TRBD1 covers 8 bases. This CDR3 contains 14 residues. Germline assignment: CDR1 SGHTA and CDR2 FQGNSA. V shed 3 bases and J 3 bases; nucleotides not matched to a gene: 3. The CDR3 bases are TGTGCCAGCAGCTTTCAGGGGGCGTACTATGGCTACACCTTC. Protein sequence: CASSFQGAYYGYTF.

As regards this clone: Other DNA variants within this sample encode the same CDR3. This sequence joins TRBV5-4 and TRBJ1-2; D is possibly TRBD1 (5 bases). The CDR3 is 14 residues long. V lost 0 bases and J 8 bases, leaving 14 bases between the germline ends. Germline loops: CDR1 SGHNT, CDR2 YYREEE (reference sequence). The CDR3 loop is CASSLGGSGRGYTF. The CDR3 DNA sequence: TGTGCCAGCAGCTTGGGGGGTTCAGGGCGGGGCTACACCTTC.

In its sample, this clone was seen once. The rearrangement links TRBV6-5 to TRBJ2-3, with 9 bases that match TRBD1. Germline trimming cut 6 bases from V and 3 bases from J; bases unmatched to any gene: 7. The CDR3 covers 15 residues. CDR1 and CDR2 from the germline V gene are MNHEY and SVGAGI. In nucleotides, the CDR3 is TGTGCCAGCAGCCCCCCGGGGACAGGGACAGATACGCAGTATTTT. Translating gives CASSPPGTGTDTQYF.

The CDR3 loop is CASRNKRDRYNEQFF. CDR3 DNA sequence: TGTGCCAGCAGGAACAAGCGGGATAGGTACAATGAGCAGTTCTTC. The chain couples TRBV2 to TRBJ2-1, with 7 bases identical to TRBD2. The CDR3 runs 15 residues. Germline V gene lookup returns CDR1 SNHLY and CDR2 FYNNEI. The V gene end was trimmed by 6 bases and the J gene end by 4 bases; junction bases not matched to a gene: 9.

This clone was detected only once. The gene calls are TRBV7-9 and TRBJ1-3, with D unclear. The germline CDR1 and CDR2 sequences are SEHNR and FQNEAQ (reference sequence). The CDR3 contains 16 residues. Trimming cost V 1 base and J 2 bases, with 12 bases left between them. The CDR3 protein is CASSLGFGEAGNTIYF. DNA for the CDR3: TGTGCCAGCAGCTTAGGATTTGGGGAAGCTGGAAACACCATATATTTT.

The chain joins TRBV30 to TRBJ1-1, with D hard to call. This CDR3 has 11 residues. V was shortened by 4 bases and J by 1 base, with 4 bases between the two germline ends. The germline CDR1 and CDR2 sequences are GTSNPN and SVGIG (reference sequence). In DNA form, the CDR3 reads TGTGCCTGGAACCGGAACACTGAAGCTTTCTTT. Protein: CAWNRNTEAFF.

CDR3 in amino acids: CASSGESSGANVLTF. CDR3 nucleotides: TGTGCCAGCAGCGGGGAGAGCTCTGGGGCCAACGTCCTGACTTTC. The genes are TRBV4-2 and TRBJ2-6; TRBD2 is a possible D gene (5 bases). The germline gives CDR1 LGHNA, CDR2 YNFKEQ. V was shortened by 5 bases and J by 0 bases, with 8 bases between the two germline ends. The CDR3 sequence is 15 residues long.

This chain uses TRBV5-6 with TRBJ1-5; D gene unclear. Germline V gives CDR1 SGHDT, CDR2 YYEEEE. The CDR3 is made up of 12 amino acids. V was shortened by 0 bases and J by 9 bases, with 7 bases between the two germline ends. CDR3 coding DNA: TGTGCCAGCAGCTTGGGGTCTCGGCCCCAGCATTTT. Its protein is CASSLGSRPQHF.

In regard to this clone: The sample carries other DNA sequences with the same CDR3. This sequence joins TRBV7-9 and TRBJ1-5; D gene ambiguous. Germline V gives CDR1 SEHNR, CDR2 FQNEAQ (reference sequence). V dropped 1 base and J dropped 5 bases, with 3 bases sitting between them. This CDR3 spans 12 amino acids. The CDR3 DNA reads as TGTGCCAGCAGCTTAGGAGATCAGCCCCAGCATTTT. Protein: CASSLGDQPQHF.

This chain uses TRBV9 with TRBJ2-3; the match to TRBD1 covers 9 bases. This CDR3 spans 16 amino acids. The ends lost 4 bases at V and 3 bases at J; junction bases unmatched: 9. CDR1 SGDLS and CDR2 YYNGEE come from the germline V gene. This CDR3 reads CASSYQTGGTTDTQYF. In DNA form, the CDR3 reads TGTGCCAGCAGCTACCAGACAGGGGGGACAACAGATACGCAGTATTTT.

This clone has a single count. The J gene is TRBJ2-7, the V gene TRBV14, with D possibly being TRBD1 or TRBD2 (5 bases each). Germline CDR1 SGHDN, CDR2 FVKESK. The CDR3 length is 14 residues. The germline V and J ends were trimmed by 3 bases and 0 bases, with 9 bases remaining between them. In DNA, the CDR3 is TGTGCCAGCAGCCATCGGGACGGCTCCTACGAGCAGTACTTC. Protein product: CASSHRDGSYEQYF.

J is TRBJ2-1 and V is TRBV2, with 13 bases lining up with TRBD2. The germline gives CDR1 SNHLY, CDR2 FYNNEI. This CDR3 is built from 17 residues. The V and J ends lost 4 bases and 7 bases, in that order; junction bases with no gene match: 10. CDR3 DNA sequence: TGTGCCAGCAGTGCTTCCCCCGGGACTAGCGGGATTAATGAGCAGTTCTTC. Translation: CASSASPGTSGINEQFF.

CDR3 region: CASSLGAGGRGEQFF. The CDR3 DNA reads as TGTGCCAGCAGCCTAGGTGCGGGAGGAAGAGGTGAGCAGTTCTTC. The rearrangement joins TRBV6-1 to TRBJ2-1; 8 bases map to TRBD2. The CDR3 extends over 15 amino acids. The germline V gene encodes CDR1 MNHNS and CDR2 SASEGT. Germline trimming cut 6 bases from V and 9 bases from J; bases unmatched to any gene: 13.

The chain uses TRBV5-4 and TRBJ1-1, with D possibly TRBD1 on 5 matching bases. This CDR3 has 14 amino acids. The V end lost 2 bases, the J end lost 1 base, and 9 bases lay between the germline ends. The germline V gene encodes CDR1 SGHNT and CDR2 YYREEE (reference sequence). The CDR3 nucleotides read TGTGCCAGCAGCTTAAAGACAGAGAACACTGAAGCTTTCTTT. Translating it yields CASSLKTENTEAFF.

The rearrangement links TRBV19 to TRBJ2-7, with D possibly matching TRBD2 (6 bases). The CDR3 totals 15 residues. V dropped 3 bases and J dropped 3 bases, with 15 bases sitting between them. Germline loops: CDR1 LNHDA, CDR2 SQIVND (reference sequence). The chain's CDR3 is CASSIIWGENYEQYF. CDR3 coding DNA: TGTGCCAGTAGTATTATCTGGGGGGAGAACTACGAGCAGTACTTC.

V usage is TRBV2 and J usage is TRBJ2-7, with D unclear. The CDR3 contains 12 residues. The V end was cut by 3 bases, the J end by 4 bases, with 7 bases between. Germline-derived CDR1 and CDR2 are SNHLY and FYNNEI. In DNA, the CDR3 is TGTGCCAGCAGTGAGGTGGGATACGAGCAGTACTTC. Protein product: CASSEVGYEQYF. Full variable domain (outside the CDR3, taken from reference TRBV2 and TRBJ2-7): EPEVTQTPSHQVTQMGQEVILRCVPISNHLYFYWYRQILGQKVEFLVSFYNNEISEKSEIFDDQFSVERPDGSNFTLKIRSTKLEDSAMYFCASSEVGYEQYFGPGTRLTVT.

The V gene is TRBV9, the J gene TRBJ1-3; no reliable D call. CDR1 is SGDLS, CDR2 YYNGEE, per germline. V was clipped by 4 bases and J by 0 bases, with 17 bases between them. This CDR3 is 17 amino acids long. Here the CDR3 reads CASSFPRDAHSGNTIYF. CDR3 bases: TGTGCCAGCAGCTTCCCCCGAGACGCCCACTCTGGAAACACCATATATTTT. Complete variable domain (other parts from reference TRBV9 and TRBJ1-3): DSGVTQTPKHLITATGQRVTLRCSPRSGDLSVYWYQQSLDQGLQFLIQYYNGEERAKGNILERFSAQQFPDLHSELNLSSLELGDSALYFCASSFPRDAHSGNTIYFGEGSWLTVV.

The rearrangement uses TRBV18 and TRBJ1-1; D unresolved. V shed 0 bases and J shed 5 bases, with 10 bases lying between them. Germline values: CDR1 KGHSH, CDR2 LQKENI. There are 14 residues in the CDR3. This CDR3 reads CASSPPAAWTEAFF. The DNA for the CDR3 is TGTGCCAGCTCACCACCGGCTGCGTGGACTGAAGCTTTCTTT.

V gene TRBV15 combines with J gene TRBJ1-3, with 9 bases identical to TRBD1. J was trimmed by 3 bases and V by 0 bases; bases with no gene match: 3. The CDR3 loop spans 16 amino acids. The germline V gene has CDR1 LNHNV and CDR2 YYDKDF (reference sequence). DNA for the CDR3: TGTGCCACCAGCAGAGAAACAGGGGGCGATGGAAACACCATATATTTT. Its protein product is CATSRETGGDGNTIYF. The variable domain in full, completed from reference TRBV15 and TRBJ1-3, reads DAMVIQNPRYQVTQFGKPVTLSCSQTLNHNVMYWYQQKSSQAPKLLFHYYDKDFNNEADTPDNFQSRRPNTSFCFLDIRSPGLGDTAMYLCATSRETGGDGNTIYFGEGSWLTVV.

The chain carries TRBV7-8 and TRBJ2-5, with 9 bases lining up with TRBD1. The CDR3 sequence is 15 residues long. With 1 base clipped from V and 5 bases from J, the junction kept 5 bases outside the gene matches. Per the germline V gene, CDR1 is SGHVS and CDR2 is FQNEAQ. Here the CDR3 DNA reads TGTGCCAGCAGCTTAGAAACAGGGGGCAAGGAGACCCAGTACTTC. Its translation: CASSLETGGKETQYF.

This clone was picked up one time. The CDR3 loop is CASQGGGWPGEQYF. The CDR3 DNA sequence: TGTGCCAGCCAGGGAGGGGGCTGGCCAGGCGAGCAGTACTTC. The chain has TRBV28 and TRBJ2-7; either TRBD1 or TRBD2 may supply D (7 bases each). The CDR3 spans 14 residues. The germline gives CDR1 MDHEN, CDR2 SYDVKM. V lost 8 bases, J lost 6 bases, and 20 bases lay in between.